This TCR beta chain was documented in a study of cytomegalovirus exposure and HLA in healthy donors. Across the whole study: Within an early data release were around 87 million unique TCRs drawn from HLA-typed donors. Study-wide results and limits: The study listed approximately 160 cytomegalovirus-associated TCR beta chains.

Per the germline V gene, CDR1 is MNHNY and CDR2 is SVGAGI (reference sequence). This CDR3 is 12 amino acids long. Researchers ran the PCR with 60 Vbeta and 13 Jbeta primers. The repertoire was sequenced with immunoSEQ multiplex PCR; TCRdb's copy has only in-frame clones and lacks some. This repertoire shows some 150,000 clones, over 60% found once; its top ten account for roughly 3.1%. Details on this clone: The antigen remains undetermined.

Sequenced material: PBMCs. The clonotype originates from a woman in her twenties or thirties in good health and CMV-seropositive. V and J are TRBV6-6 and TRBJ1-4; tentatively, D is TRBD1 (5 bases). The DNA for the CDR3 is TGTGCAGGCCGGGGGAAGAATGAAAAACTGTTTTTT. Translated: CAGRGKNEKLFF.